The rows below give T cell receptor beta chains drawn from one sample of a study of graft-versus-host responses after intestinal transplantation. Sequencing was performed with immunoSEQ multiplex PCR; in TCRdb, only in-frame clones are kept and a portion is missing. This sample has fewer than 95,000 clones, with approximately 94% found just once. These TCRs' antigens remain unknown. Material: unstimulated CD4+ T cells sorted from spleen or lymph node cells, obtained before transplant. The receptors shown here come from a human donor who was the organ donor for an intestinal transplant. Each CDR3 is given with its conserved first and last residue. A D gene is named only where the DNA matches it firmly. For some rows the clone size is stated as once, few or many, or as a class when expanded; others skip it.

DNA: TGTGCCAGTAGAGGTCGGCTTGGACAGGGTCGGAATGAGCAGTTCTTC; CDR3: CASRGRLGQGRNEQFF; J: TRBJ2-1; size: NA; V: TRBV19; D: TRBD1
DNA: TGTGCCTGGACCGGGACTAGCGGGGGGCCTTCCTACAATGAGCAGTTCTTC; CDR3: CAWTGTSGGPSYNEQFF; J: TRBJ2-1; size: once; V: TRBV30; D: TRBD2
DNA: TGTGCCAGCAGAGGGTCGACAGAGGAAATAGAACTGTTTTTT; CDR3: CASRGSTEEIELFF; J: TRBJ1-4; size: NA; V: TRBV2; D: NA
DNA: TGTGCCGCCAGCACCCTCCAGGGGGCGGGTGAAGCTTTCTTT; CDR3: CAASTLQGAGEAFF; J: TRBJ1-1; size: once; V: TRBV2; D: TRBD1
DNA: TGTGCCAGCAGTTCCCGAAGGGGCACAGAGACACAGTACTTC; CDR3: CASSSRRGTETQYF; J: TRBJ2-4; size: NA; V: TRBV6-5; D: NA
DNA: TGCGCCAGCTCCCAGGGGGGGTTTCGCGGCAATGAGCAGTTCTTC; CDR3: CASSQGGFRGNEQFF; J: TRBJ2-1; size: NA; V: TRBV10-1; D: NA
DNA: TGTGCCAGCAGCAGATTGCCCGCCGGGCCCCAGCATTTT; CDR3: CASSRLPAGPQHF; J: TRBJ1-5; size: NA; V: TRBV6-6; D: NA
DNA: TGTGCCAGCAGTAGGGTTGTCACCGGGGAGCTGTTTTTT; CDR3: CASSRVVTGELFF; J: TRBJ2-2; size: NA; V: TRBV2; D: NA
DNA: TGTGCCAGCAGCTTGGCTCGGGCCCCCACGGCCGTAGGGGAGCTGTTTTTT; CDR3: CASSLARAPTAVGELFF; J: TRBJ2-2; size: NA; V: TRBV5-6; D: NA
DNA: TGTGCCAGCAGCTTAGGGCAGGTTGGCTACACCTTC; CDR3: CASSLGQVGYTF; J: TRBJ1-2; size: NA; V: TRBV7-2; D: NA
DNA: TGTGCCAGCTCACCACGAGGCCCCAATGAGCAGTTCTTC; CDR3: CASSPRGPNEQFF; J: TRBJ2-1; size: once; V: TRBV18; D: NA